The present T cell receptor (beta chain) was sequenced within a study of molecular identifiers for immune sequencing clone quantification. Study results and caveats: Barcode-sharing identical TCR molecules could underestimate highly expanded clone sizes.

In the case of this clonotype: The antigen is unknown. A much larger clone lies a single base off, so this may be a read error.

The CDR3 length is 14 residues. Germline-derived CDR1 and CDR2 are LGHDT and YNNKEL (reference sequence). For naive CD8 T cells, sorting used the CD8+CD4-CCR7+CD45RA+ phenotype. Using its own MiXCR run on the PCR reads, TCRdb lists one record per CDR3 protein. The sample holds 85,000 to 100,000 distinct CDR3 sequences, approximately 25% seen once. This receptor was taken from a human donor in good health. Some libraries in this study had Jurkat cell RNA spiked in. The chain uses TRBV3-1 and TRBJ2-3; D is undetermined. Sequenced input: naive CD8+ T cells from blood, with Jurkat cell RNA spiked in. Sample subset: FACS-sorted CD8+CD4-CCR7+CD45RA+ naive T cells. CDR3 bases: TGTGCCAGCAGCCCTTTTCTGGGCACAGATACGCGGTATTTT. The encoded protein is CASSPFLGTDTRYF.